These T cell receptor beta chains were read from a single sample in a study of shared clonotypes between healthy human individuals. The assay was immunoSEQ multiplex PCR, and TCRdb's table has in-frame clones only and misses some. The sample has about 820,000 clones, 90% to 95% seen once; the top ten hold about 24%. The sample was naive CD8+ T cells sorted from blood. The receptors derive from a man aged 30 to 45 in good health. Each CDR3 is given with its conserved first and last residue. D genes are given only for firm matches. Clone size is stated in some rows and not others, as once, few, many or a class when expanded.

>TRBJ1-1|-|TRBV5-6|-
CASSLQGNTEAFF
TGTGCCAGCAGCTTGCAGGGGAACACTGAAGCTTTCTTT
>TRBJ1-4|-|TRBV29-1|-
CSVVLQDFDEKLFF
TGCAGCGTTGTGTTGCAGGATTTTGATGAAAAACTGTTTTTT
>TRBJ2-7|-|TRBV11-2|TRBD2
CASSFGGTTYEQYF
TGTGCCAGCAGCTTCGGGGGGACTACCTACGAGCAGTACTTC
>TRBJ2-7|-|TRBV19|-
CASSIVGASYEQYF
TGTGCCAGTAGTATTGTGGGGGCATCCTACGAGCAGTACTTC
>TRBJ2-7|-|TRBV7-7|TRBD1
CASSLGTGGLYEQYF
TGTGCCAGCAGTTTGGGGACAGGGGGCCTCTACGAGCAGTACTTC
>TRBJ2-3|-|TRBV5-5|-
CASSLEQGHTDTQYF
TGTGCCAGCAGCTTGGAGCAGGGCCACACAGATACGCAGTATTTT
>TRBJ2-6|-|TRBV27|-
CASSLSFGANVLTF
TGTGCCAGCAGTTTATCTTTTGGGGCCAACGTCCTGACTTTC
>TRBJ2-7|-|TRBV7-6|TRBD2
CASSPPTSGGGYEQYF
TGTGCCAGCAGCCCACCGACTAGCGGGGGGGGCTACGAGCAGTACTTC
>TRBJ2-1|-|TRBV27|TRBD2
CASKGLAGYNEQFF
TGTGCCAGCAAGGGACTAGCGGGATACAATGAGCAGTTCTTC
>TRBJ2-7|-|TRBV14|-
CASSQGYEQYF
TGTGCCAGCAGCCAGGGCTACGAGCAGTACTTC
>TRBJ2-7|-|TRBV11-1|-
CASSSSYEQYF
TGTGCCAGCAGCTCCAGCTACGAGCAGTACTTC
>TRBJ2-1|-|TRBV7-6|TRBD2
CASSLLAAYNEQFF
TGTGCCAGCAGCTTACTAGCGGCCTACAATGAGCAGTTCTTC
>TRBJ1-4|-|TRBV19|-
CASSSPLRAVFF
TGTGCCAGTAGTAGCCCCCTACGGGCCGTGTTTTTT
>TRBJ1-4|-|TRBV13|-
CASSFGGDDEKLFF
TGTGCCAGCAGCTTCGGGGGTGATGATGAAAAACTGTTTTTT
>TRBJ1-5|-|TRBV6-6|-
CASSYGNSNQPQHF
TGTGCCAGCAGTTATGGAAATAGCAATCAGCCCCAGCATTTT
>TRBJ2-7|-|TRBV7-9|-
CASSSSTVTYEQYF
TGTGCCAGCAGCTCCTCGACAGTGACCTACGAGCAGTACTTC
>TRBJ1-1|once|TRBV11-2|-
CASSFGRGGNTEAFF
TGTGCCAGCAGCTTCGGGAGAGGGGGGAACACTGAAGCTTTCTTT
>TRBJ1-1|-|TRBV2|-
CASTLGLGTEAFF
TGTGCCAGCACCCTTGGACTAGGCACTGAAGCTTTCTTT
>TRBJ1-1|-|TRBV10-3|TRBD1
CAIRTGTGTLAAEAFF
TGTGCCATCAGGACCGGGACAGGGACGCTCGCAGCTGAAGCTTTCTTT
>TRBJ2-3|-|TRBV5-3|TRBD1
CARSTRDRRTPSTDTQYF
TGTGCCAGAAGCACCCGGGACAGGCGAACTCCTAGCACAGATACGCAGTATTTT
>TRBJ2-7|-|TRBV29-1|-
CSVEAAGGTPWEQYF
TGCAGCGTTGAAGCGGCCGGCGGGACCCCGTGGGAGCAGTACTTC
>TRBJ1-3|-|TRBV2|TRBD1
CATRDRENTIYF
TGTGCCACCAGGGACAGGGAAAACACCATATATTTT
>TRBJ2-2|-|TRBV9|-
CASSVSLLDRDSNTGELFF
TGTGCCAGCAGCGTGTCCCTCTTGGACCGGGACTCGAACACCGGGGAGCTGTTTTTT
>TRBJ2-1|-|TRBV18|TRBD1
CASTGEWENEQFF
TGTGCCAGCACAGGGGAATGGGAGAATGAGCAGTTCTTC
>TRBJ2-1|-|TRBV7-2|TRBD2
CASSQGLAGEYEQFF
TGTGCCAGCAGCCAGGGACTAGCGGGAGAGTATGAGCAGTTCTTC
>TRBJ2-7|once|TRBV7-8|-
CASSPRGVRFDEQYF
TGTGCCAGCAGCCCTCGTGGGGTCAGGTTTGACGAGCAGTACTTC
>TRBJ2-7|-|TRBV27|-
CASSSDNYYEQYF
TGTGCCAGCAGCTCAGACAACTACTACGAGCAGTACTTC
>TRBJ2-7|-|TRBV30|-
CAWRGPDSYEQYF
TGTGCCTGGAGAGGACCTGACTCCTACGAGCAGTACTTC
>TRBJ1-2|-|TRBV4-1|TRBD1
CASSQLGQKNYGYTF
TGCGCCAGCAGCCAATTGGGACAGAAAAACTATGGCTACACCTTC
>TRBJ1-2|-|TRBV12-5|-
CASGHRLNYGYTF
TGTGCTAGTGGTCACAGGCTAAACTATGGCTACACCTTC
>TRBJ1-5|-|TRBV9|TRBD1
CASSVDTGGQPQHF
TGTGCCAGCAGCGTAGATACAGGGGGGCAGCCCCAGCATTTT
>TRBJ2-5|-|TRBV27|-
CASSSLDQETQYF
TGTGCCAGCAGTTCACTGGACCAAGAGACCCAGTACTTC
>TRBJ2-3|few|TRBV28|-
CASSLLPGSPTDTQYF
TGTGCCAGCAGTTTATTGCCAGGTTCCCCCACAGATACGCAGTATTTT
>TRBJ2-7|few|TRBV7-7|TRBD1
CASSLGTGYEQYF
TGTGCTAGCAGCTTGGGGACAGGATACGAGCAGTACTTC
>TRBJ2-7|-|TRBV11-2|-
CASSLPVGSYEQYF
TGTGCCAGCAGCTTACCAGTAGGGTCCTACGAGCAGTACTTC
>TRBJ2-2|-|TRBV15|TRBD2
CATSDGRAGHGELFF
TGTGCCACCAGTGACGGGAGGGCCGGTCACGGGGAGCTGTTTTTT
>TRBJ1-1|-|TRBV19|-
CASTGGVEAFF
TGTGCCAGTACCGGCGGGGTTGAAGCTTTCTTT
>TRBJ1-5|-|TRBV19|-
CASTPRWENQPQHF
TGTGCCAGTACCCCGAGATGGGAAAATCAGCCCCAGCATTTT
>TRBJ1-2|-|TRBV7-9|-
CASRPGPLLYGYTF
TGTGCCAGCAGGCCGGGTCCTCTCCTCTATGGCTACACCTTC
>TRBJ2-2|-|TRBV7-7|TRBD2
CASSYGLAGGQRTGELFF
TGTGCCAGCAGCTATGGACTAGCGGGAGGGCAGCGCACCGGGGAGCTGTTTTTT
>TRBJ1-5|-|TRBV27|-
CASSAMNQPQHF
TGTGCCAGCAGTGCTATGAATCAGCCCCAGCATTTT
>TRBJ2-1|-|TRBV29-1|TRBD2
CSVFGTSGRVGFNEQFF
TGCAGCGTTTTCGGGACTAGCGGGAGGGTTGGCTTCAATGAGCAGTTCTTC
>TRBJ1-3|-|TRBV29-1|-
CSAETDSGNTIYF
TGCAGCGCGGAGACCGACTCTGGAAACACCATATATTTT
>TRBJ2-5|-|TRBV29-1|TRBD1
CSVDAGGTQYF
TGCAGCGTCGACGCAGGGGGGACCCAGTACTTC
>TRBJ2-4|-|TRBV2|-
CASSLNIQYF
TGTGCCAGCAGTTTAAACATTCAGTACTTC
>TRBJ2-7|-|TRBV4-3|-
CASSQDRGDIYEQYF
TGCGCCAGCAGCCAAGACAGGGGAGATATCTACGAGCAGTACTTC
>TRBJ1-5|-|TRBV5-8|-
CASTYYRQSNQPQHF
TGTGCCAGCACCTATTATAGACAGAGCAATCAGCCCCAGCATTTT
>TRBJ2-3|-|TRBV28|TRBD2
CASSSPLFEREMSDTQYF
TGTGCCAGCAGCTCCCCCCTATTCGAGCGGGAGATGTCGGATACGCAGTATTTT
>TRBJ2-7|-|TRBV27|-
CASSIPGDEQYF
TGTGCCAGCAGTATACCAGGGGACGAGCAGTACTTC
>TRBJ2-1|-|TRBV6-5|TRBD2
CASSPRTSREQFF
TGTGCCAGCAGTCCCCGGACTAGTCGTGAGCAGTTCTTC
>TRBJ1-5|-|TRBV18|TRBD1
CASSPPGQGAYSNQPQHF
TGTGCCAGCTCACCACCCGGACAGGGGGCATACAGCAATCAGCCCCAGCATTTT
>TRBJ1-5|-|TRBV27|-
CASNEGGLNQPQHF
TGTGCCAGCAATGAGGGGGGGCTTAATCAGCCCCAGCATTTT
>TRBJ2-5|-|TRBV18|-
CASSPRTVRETQYF
TGTGCCAGCTCCCCCCGGACAGTCCGTGAGACCCAGTACTTC
>TRBJ2-1|-|TRBV27|-
CASSLYRNNEQFF
TGTGCCAGCAGTTTATATCGTAACAATGAGCAGTTCTTC
>TRBJ1-2|-|TRBV7-9|-
CASSLAPGGLPYGYTF
TGTGCCAGCAGCTTAGCGCCGGGGGGCCTACCCTATGGCTACACCTTC
>TRBJ1-5|-|TRBV27|-
CASSVGYSNQPQHF
TGTGCCAGCAGTGTTGGATATAGCAATCAGCCCCAGCATTTT
>TRBJ1-2|-|TRBV2|-
CATRGGRDYYGYTF
TGTGCCACGCGAGGGGGTCGGGATTACTATGGCTACACCTTC
>TRBJ2-7|-|TRBV27|-
CASSGQATYEQYF
TGTGCCAGCTCCGGGCAGGCAACCTACGAGCAGTACTTC
>TRBJ1-3|-|TRBV19|-
CASSKPSSGNTIYF
TGTGCCAGTAGCAAGCCGAGCTCTGGAAACACCATATATTTT